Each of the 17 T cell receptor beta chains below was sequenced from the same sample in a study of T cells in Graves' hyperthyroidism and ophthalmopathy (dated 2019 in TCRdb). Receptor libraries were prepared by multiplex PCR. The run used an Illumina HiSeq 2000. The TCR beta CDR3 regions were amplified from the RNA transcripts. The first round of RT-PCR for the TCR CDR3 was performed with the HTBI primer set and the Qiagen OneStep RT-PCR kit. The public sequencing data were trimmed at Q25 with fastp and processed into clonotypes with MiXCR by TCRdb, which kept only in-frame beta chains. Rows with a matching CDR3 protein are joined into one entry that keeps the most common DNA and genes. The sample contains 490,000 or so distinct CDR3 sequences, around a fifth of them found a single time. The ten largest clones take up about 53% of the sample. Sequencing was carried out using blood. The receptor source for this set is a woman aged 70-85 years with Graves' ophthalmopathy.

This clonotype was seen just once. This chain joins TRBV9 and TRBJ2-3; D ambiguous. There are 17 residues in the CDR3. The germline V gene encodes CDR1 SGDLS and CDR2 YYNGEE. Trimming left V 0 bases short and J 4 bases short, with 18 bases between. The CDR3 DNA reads TGTGCCAGCAGCGTAGGTCCGGGCGCCTTAACTGCAGATACGCAGTATTTT. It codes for CASSVGPGALTADTQYF.

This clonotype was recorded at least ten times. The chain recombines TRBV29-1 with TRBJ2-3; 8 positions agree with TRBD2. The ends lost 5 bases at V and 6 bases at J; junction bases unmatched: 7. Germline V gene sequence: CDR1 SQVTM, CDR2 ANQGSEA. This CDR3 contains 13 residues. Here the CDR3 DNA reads TGCAGCGTTTCCGGGGGACTAGTTGATACGCAGTATTTT. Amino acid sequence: CSVSGGLVDTQYF.

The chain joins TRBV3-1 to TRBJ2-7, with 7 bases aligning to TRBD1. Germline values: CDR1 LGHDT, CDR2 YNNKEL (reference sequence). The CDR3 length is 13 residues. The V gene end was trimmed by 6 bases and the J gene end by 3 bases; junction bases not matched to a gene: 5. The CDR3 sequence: CASSSGTDYEQYF. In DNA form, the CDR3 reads TGTGCCAGCAGTTCCGGGACAGACTACGAGCAGTACTTC.

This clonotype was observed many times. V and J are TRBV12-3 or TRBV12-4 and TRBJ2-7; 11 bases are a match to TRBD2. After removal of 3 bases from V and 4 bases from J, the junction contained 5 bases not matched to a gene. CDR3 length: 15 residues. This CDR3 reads CASSFFSGREYEQYF. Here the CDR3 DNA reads TGTGCCAGCAGTTTTTTTAGCGGGAGGGAATACGAGCAGTACTTC.

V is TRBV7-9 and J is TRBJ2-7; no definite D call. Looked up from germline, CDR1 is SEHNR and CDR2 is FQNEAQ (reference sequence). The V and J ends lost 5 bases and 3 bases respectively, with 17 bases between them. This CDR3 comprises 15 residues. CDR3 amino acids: CASSPTGLGIYEQYF. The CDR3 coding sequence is TGTGCCAGCAGCCCGACGGGTTTGGGCATCTACGAGCAGTACTTC.

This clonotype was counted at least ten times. Here the CDR3 DNA reads TGTGCCAGCAGTTTATTAGCGGGAGGTATCCACGAGCAGTACTTC. Encoded protein: CASSLLAGGIHEQYF. The chain recombines TRBV28 with TRBJ2-7; 10 bases map to TRBD2. The CDR3 sequence is 15 residues long. J lost 5 bases, V lost 1 base, and 5 bases had no gene match. The germline gives CDR1 MDHEN, CDR2 SYDVKM.

CDR3 residues: CAWSVTVLNTEAFF. CDR3 coding DNA: TGTGCCTGGAGTGTAACAGTTCTTAACACTGAAGCTTTCTTT. The chain couples TRBV30 to TRBJ1-1; D is undetermined. CDR3 length: 14 residues. The V gene lost 0 bases and the J gene lost 2 bases, with 10 bases spanning the gap. Germline-derived CDR1 and CDR2 are GTSNPN and SVGIG (reference sequence).

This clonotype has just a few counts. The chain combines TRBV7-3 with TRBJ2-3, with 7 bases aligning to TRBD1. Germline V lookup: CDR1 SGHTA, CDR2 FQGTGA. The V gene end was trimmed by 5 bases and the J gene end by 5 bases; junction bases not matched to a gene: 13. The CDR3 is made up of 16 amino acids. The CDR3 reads CASSPQGSAGGDTQYF. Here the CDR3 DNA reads TGTGCCAGCAGCCCCCAAGGTAGCGCAGGGGGAGATACGCAGTATTTT.

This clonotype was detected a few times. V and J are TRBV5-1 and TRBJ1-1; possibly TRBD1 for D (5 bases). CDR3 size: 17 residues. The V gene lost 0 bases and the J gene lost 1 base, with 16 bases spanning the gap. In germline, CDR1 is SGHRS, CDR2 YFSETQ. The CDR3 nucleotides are TGCGCCAGCAGCTTGGAGTTTGGGGCCAGACCGAACACTGAAGCTTTCTTT. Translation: CASSLEFGARPNTEAFF. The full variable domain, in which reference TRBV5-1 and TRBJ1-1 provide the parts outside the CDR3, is KAGVTQTPRYLIKTRGQQVTLSCSPISGHRSVSWYQQTPGQGLQFLFEYFSETQRNKGNFPGRFSGRQFSNSRSEMNVSTLELGDSALYLCASSLEFGARPNTEAFFGQGTRLTVV.

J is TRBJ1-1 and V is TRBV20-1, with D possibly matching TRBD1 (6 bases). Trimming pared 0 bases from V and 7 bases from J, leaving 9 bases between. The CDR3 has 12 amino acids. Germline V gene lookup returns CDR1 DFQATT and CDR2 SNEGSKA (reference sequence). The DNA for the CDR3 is TGCAGTGCTAGAGATAACAGGGATGAAGCTTTCTTT. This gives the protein CSARDNRDEAFF.

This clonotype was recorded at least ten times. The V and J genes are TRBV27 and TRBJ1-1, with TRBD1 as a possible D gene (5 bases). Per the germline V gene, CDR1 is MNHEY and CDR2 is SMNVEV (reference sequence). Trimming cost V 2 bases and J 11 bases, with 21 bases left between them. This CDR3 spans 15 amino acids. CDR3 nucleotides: TGTGCCAGCAGTTTAGATTTCGTGTCGGGGGGTGATGCTTTCTTT. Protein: CASSLDFVSGGDAFF.

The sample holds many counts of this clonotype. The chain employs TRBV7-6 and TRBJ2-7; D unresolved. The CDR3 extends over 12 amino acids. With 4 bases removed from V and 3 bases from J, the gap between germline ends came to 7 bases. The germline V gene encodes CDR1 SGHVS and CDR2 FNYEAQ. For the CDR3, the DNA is TGTGCCAGCAGCTCCGCTGGCTACGAGCAGTACTTC. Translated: CASSSAGYEQYF.

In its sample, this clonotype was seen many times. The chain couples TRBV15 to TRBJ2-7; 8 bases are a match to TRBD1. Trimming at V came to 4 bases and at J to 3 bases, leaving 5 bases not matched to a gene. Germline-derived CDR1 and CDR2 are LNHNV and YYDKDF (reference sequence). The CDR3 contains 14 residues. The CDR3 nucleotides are TGTGCCACCAGCACAGACAGGGGCCTCTACGAGCAGTACTTC. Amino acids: CATSTDRGLYEQYF.

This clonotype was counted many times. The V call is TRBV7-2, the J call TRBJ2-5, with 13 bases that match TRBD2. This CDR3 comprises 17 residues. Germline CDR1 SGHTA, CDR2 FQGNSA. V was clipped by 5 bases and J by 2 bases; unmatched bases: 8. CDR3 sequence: CASSHPGLAGVQETQYF. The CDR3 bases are TGTGCCAGCAGCCACCCCGGACTAGCGGGAGTTCAAGAGACCCAGTACTTC.

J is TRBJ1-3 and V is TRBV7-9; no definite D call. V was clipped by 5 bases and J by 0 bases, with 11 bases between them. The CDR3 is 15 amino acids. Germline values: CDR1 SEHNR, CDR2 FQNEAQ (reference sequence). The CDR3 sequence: CASSQDLHSGNTIYF. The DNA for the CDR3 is TGTGCCAGCAGCCAAGACCTCCACTCTGGAAACACCATATATTTT.

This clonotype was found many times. The CDR3 region has the DNA TGTGCCACCAGTGATTTGACGGGTGAGCAGTACTTC. This codes for CATSDLTGEQYF. V gene TRBV24-1 combines with J gene TRBJ2-7; D is undetermined. Per the germline V gene, CDR1 is KGHDR and CDR2 is SFDVKD. Trimming stripped 0 bases from V and 7 bases from J, with 6 bases between. The CDR3 is made up of 12 amino acids.

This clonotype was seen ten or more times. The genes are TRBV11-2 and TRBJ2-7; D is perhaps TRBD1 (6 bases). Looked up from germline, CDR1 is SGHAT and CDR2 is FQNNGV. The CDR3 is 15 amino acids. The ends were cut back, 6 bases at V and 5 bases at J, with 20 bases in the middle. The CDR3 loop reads CASRTWGRRDHEQYF. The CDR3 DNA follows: TGTGCCAGCAGAACATGGGGGCGGCGTGACCACGAGCAGTACTTC.